The 27 T cell receptor beta chains given below trace back to one sample, sequenced in a study of blood T cell repertoires in COVID-19. Here immunoSEQ multiplex PCR was the method, and the copy in TCRdb shows in-frame clones only, minus some. The data contain approximately 150,000 clones, over 85% of them singletons. Sequenced input: peripheral blood. The receptors were sampled from a human donor in a cohort sampled during active COVID-19.

The genes are TRBV7-2 and TRBJ2-7, with D hard to call. The CDR3 is 13 amino acids. CDR1 is SGHTA, CDR2 FQGNSA, per germline. Between the trimmed V and J ends, which lost 5 bases and 3 bases, there was a span of 11 bases. CDR3 sequence (DNA): TGTGCCAGCAGCCCCCGAACAAACTACGAGCAGTACTTC. Its protein product is CASSPRTNYEQYF.

The count of this clone is one. This chain uses TRBV6-1 with TRBJ1-2; D gene unclear. Germline CDR1 MNHNS, CDR2 SASEGT. This CDR3 has 15 residues. V dropped 3 bases and J dropped 1 base, with 12 bases sitting between them. DNA for the CDR3: TGTGCCAGCAGTGAGTCGGCGGCCGTTAACTATGGCTACACCTTC. It encodes CASSESAAVNYGYTF.

The chain uses TRBV25-1 and TRBJ2-2, with D possibly matching TRBD2 (6 bases). Trimming pared 5 bases from V and 4 bases from J, leaving 11 bases between. This CDR3 comprises 14 residues. CDR1 and CDR2 (germline): MGHDK, SYGVNS. This CDR3 reads CASSMGLSTGELFF. The CDR3 DNA is TGTGCCAGCAGTATGGGACTGAGCACCGGGGAGCTGTTTTTT.

The chain carries TRBV11-2 and TRBJ2-2, with 10 bases matching TRBD2. Trimming at V came to 5 bases and at J to 7 bases, leaving 10 bases not matched to a gene. CDR3 length equals 16 residues. Germline V gene lookup returns CDR1 SGHAT and CDR2 FQNNGV. The CDR3 reads CASSLGLAGDVGELFF. As DNA, the CDR3 is TGTGCCAGCAGCCTAGGCCTAGCGGGGGACGTCGGGGAGCTGTTTTTT.

This clone showed up just once. This rearrangement joins TRBV15 to TRBJ2-3; 13 bases agree with TRBD2. This CDR3 spans 15 amino acids. The V gene end was trimmed by 5 bases and the J gene end by 2 bases; junction bases not matched to a gene: 1. Per the germline V gene, CDR1 is LNHNV and CDR2 is YYDKDF (reference sequence). The CDR3 reads CATSGTSGVTDTQYF. CDR3 in DNA: TGTGCCACCAGCGGGACTAGCGGGGTCACAGATACGCAGTATTTT.

This clone is a singleton in its sample. This chain uses TRBV7-9 with TRBJ2-3, with 11 bases fitting TRBD2. J lost 0 bases, V lost 6 bases, and 11 bases had no gene match. Germline V gives CDR1 SEHNR, CDR2 FQNEAQ (reference sequence). There are 18 residues in the CDR3. CDR3 sequence reads: CASRGPLAGGPSTDTQYF. CDR3 DNA: TGTGCCAGCAGGGGACCTTTAGCGGGGGGGCCCAGCACAGATACGCAGTATTTT. Based on the CDR3 plus reference TRBV7-9 and TRBJ2-3, the full variable domain is DTGVSQNPRHKITKRGQNVTFRCDPISEHNRLYWYRQTLGQGPEFLTYFQNEAQLEKSRLLSDRFSAERPKGSFSTLEIQRTEQGDSAMYLCASRGPLAGGPSTDTQYFGPGTRLTVL.

The chain links TRBV10-2 to TRBJ1-4, with D hard to call. CDR1 is WSHSY and CDR2 is SAAADI in the germline V gene. This CDR3 is 13 amino acids long. The V end was cut by 6 bases, the J end by 2 bases, with 7 bases between. CDR3 bases: TGCGCCAGCAGCCGAGCGACTAATGAAAAACTGTTTTTT. It yields the protein CASSRATNEKLFF.

This chain connects TRBV4-1 to TRBJ1-5, with D tentatively TRBD1 (6 bases). This CDR3 region has 15 residues. The germline V gene encodes CDR1 MGHRA and CDR2 YSYEKL. Trimming pared 0 bases from V and 6 bases from J, leaving 12 bases between. The DNA of the CDR3 is TGCGCCAGCAGCCAAGATCCAGGGGATGGTCAGCCCCAGCATTTT. Translating it yields CASSQDPGDGQPQHF.

The rearrangement links TRBV7-7 to TRBJ2-5; 10 nucleotides agree with TRBD1. This CDR3 contains 15 residues. Looked up from germline, CDR1 is SSHAT and CDR2 is FNYEAQ (reference sequence). V lost 5 bases to trimming and J lost 5 bases; unmatched junction nucleotides: 8. CDR3 region: CASSNRQGAWETQYF. CDR3 DNA: TGTGCCAGCAGCAACAGACAGGGGGCTTGGGAGACCCAGTACTTC.

The genes are TRBV7-2 and TRBJ1-2, with 7 bases identical to TRBD1. The CDR3 length is 14 residues. V trimming: 2 bases; J trimming: 6 bases; junction bases outside the gene matches: 6. Looked up from germline, CDR1 is SGHTA and CDR2 is FQGNSA. CDR3 in DNA: TGTGCCAGCAGCTTAAGTCAGGGGGGAGATGGCTACACCTTC. This codes for CASSLSQGGDGYTF.

This chain connects TRBV3-1 (or the pseudogene TRBV3-2) to TRBJ2-1; the match to TRBD2 covers 7 bases. The CDR3 contains 15 residues. The V gene's germline CDR1 is LGHDT and CDR2 YNNKEL (reference sequence). The trim removed 4 bases at V and 4 bases at J, leaving 7 bases unmatched. In DNA form, the CDR3 reads TGTGCCAGCAGCCGCGCCGGGACTACTTACAATGAGCAGTTCTTC. Protein product: CASSRAGTTYNEQFF.

This clone appeared a few times. The rearrangement uses TRBV18 and TRBJ1-3, with D maybe TRBD1 (5 bases). The CDR3 is 16 residues long. Per germline, CDR1 KGHSH and CDR2 LQKENI. Trimming took off 4 bases at V and 0 bases at J, with 13 bases between the two ends. The CDR3 spells CASSQSRGDSGNTIYF. The DNA of the CDR3 is TGTGCCAGCTCACAGTCCCGGGGGGACTCTGGAAACACCATATATTTT. Variable domain in full (rest from reference TRBV18 and TRBJ1-3): NAGVMQNPRHLVRRRGQEARLRCSPMKGHSHVYWYRQLPEEGLKFMVYLQKENIIDESGMPKERFSAEFPKEGPSILRIQQVVRGDSAAYFCASSQSRGDSGNTIYFGEGSWLTVV.

The genes are TRBV24-1 and TRBJ1-2; tentative D call: TRBD1 (6 bases). Germline loops: CDR1 KGHDR, CDR2 SFDVKD. This CDR3 has 14 residues. Trimming cost V 2 bases and J 6 bases, with 12 bases left between them. CDR3 nucleotides: TGTGCCACCAGTGATTGGGCCCAGGGGAATGGCTACACCTTC. It codes for CATSDWAQGNGYTF.

This clone was seen at least ten times. The chain is built from TRBV7-3 and TRBJ1-6; D not certain. CDR1 and CDR2 from the germline V gene are SGHTA and FQGTGA. The CDR3 consists of 15 residues. The V gene lost 0 bases and the J gene lost 7 bases, with 10 bases spanning the gap. The CDR3, as DNA: TGTGCCAGCAGCTTAACGAGGGTTGAGAATTCACCCCTCCACTTT. Encoded protein: CASSLTRVENSPLHF.

V usage is TRBV27 and J usage is TRBJ1-1; D unclear. CDR3 length: 13 amino acids. The V end was cut by 4 bases, the J end by 0 bases, with 6 bases between. Germline V lookup: CDR1 MNHEY, CDR2 SMNVEV (reference sequence). The CDR3 protein is CASSYSVNTEAFF. In nucleotides, the CDR3 is TGTGCCAGCAGTTATAGTGTGAACACTGAAGCTTTCTTT.

This chain connects TRBV5-1 to TRBJ1-2, with D tentatively TRBD1 (6 bases). CDR3 size: 14 residues. V was shortened by 3 bases and J by 2 bases, with 11 bases between the two germline ends. Germline V CDR1 and CDR2: SGHRS, YFSETQ. The chain's CDR3 is CASSSSGENYGYTF. CDR3 DNA sequence: TGCGCCAGCAGCTCCTCAGGGGAAAACTATGGCTACACCTTC.

The chain couples TRBV30 to TRBJ1-5, with TRBD1 as a possible D gene (5 bases). Trimming stripped 3 bases from V and 9 bases from J, with 9 bases between. This CDR3 has 11 amino acids. CDR1 is GTSNPN, CDR2 SVGIG, per germline (reference sequence). The CDR3: CAWSYGGPQHF. Here the CDR3 DNA reads TGTGCCTGGAGCTACGGGGGGCCCCAGCATTTT.

This chain uses TRBV7-2 with TRBJ1-1, with TRBD1 matching over 7 bases. The CDR3 is 18 amino acids. V gave up 4 bases and J gave up 4 bases; unmatched junction bases: 18. Germline lookup yields CDR1 SGHTA and CDR2 FQGNSA. The CDR3 DNA reads as TGTGCCAGCAGCTACGGTTCACAGGGGCGGATCCCCTCCACTGAAGCTTTCTTT. This codes for CASSYGSQGRIPSTEAFF. Full variable domain (remainder filled in from reference TRBV7-2 and TRBJ1-1): GAGVSQSPSNKVTEKGKDVELRCDPISGHTALYWYRQSLGQGLEFLIYFQGNSAPDKSGLPSDRFSAERTGGSVSTLTIQRTQQEDSAVYLCASSYGSQGRIPSTEAFFGQGTRLTVV.

The chain is built from TRBV21-1 and TRBJ1-1; TRBD1 reflects the table's D call only, with no check against the DNA. TRBV21-1 counts as a pseudogene. The CDR3 has 19 residues. Here the CDR3 DNA reads TGTGCCAGCAGCAAACACACTGGGACAGGGGCAATTATGAACACTGAAGCTTTCTTT. As protein: CASSKHTGTGAIMNTEAFF.

This clone occurred once. The V and J genes are TRBV5-1 and TRBJ2-3, with TRBD1 matching over 12 bases. The ends lost 3 bases at V and 9 bases at J; junction bases unmatched: 8. CDR3 size: 15 residues. The germline V gene encodes CDR1 SGHRS and CDR2 YFSETQ. CDR3: CASSSRDRGQGTQYF. The CDR3 region has the DNA TGCGCCAGCAGCTCGCGGGACAGGGGGCAGGGGACGCAGTATTTT.

CDR3 nucleotides: TGTGCCAGCTCACCATTGAGGGGGGGCAGGAATGAGCAGTTCTTC. Translating gives CASSPLRGGRNEQFF. The V call is TRBV18, the J call TRBJ2-1; D might be TRBD2 (7 bases). Trimming left V 2 bases short and J 7 bases short, with 15 bases between. From germline, CDR1 is KGHSH and CDR2 LQKENI. The CDR3 sequence is 15 residues long.

The chain couples TRBV14 to TRBJ2-5, with 7 bases matching TRBD1. CDR3 length: 13 residues. Per the germline V gene, CDR1 is SGHDN and CDR2 is FVKESK. Germline trimming cut 10 bases from V and 7 bases from J; bases unmatched to any gene: 12. The CDR3 DNA is TGTGCCACCAATCTAGGGGGCCAGCGGACCCAGTACTTC. It encodes CATNLGGQRTQYF.

The chain has TRBV27 and TRBJ2-1; perhaps TRBD2 as D (6 bases). V was clipped by 1 base and J by 9 bases, with 16 bases between them. Germline values: CDR1 MNHEY, CDR2 SMNVEV (reference sequence). The CDR3 contains 15 residues. This CDR3 is CASSLLYEWGLEQFF. The CDR3 DNA follows: TGTGCCAGCAGTTTATTGTATGAGTGGGGACTTGAGCAGTTCTTC.

This clone has just one count. The genes are TRBV23-1 and TRBJ1-4; 7 positions agree with TRBD1. TRBV23-1 is designated an ORF whose function remains uncertain. This CDR3 has 14 residues. The V segment lost 2 bases and the J segment 5 bases; nucleotides outside the gene matches: 2. For the CDR3, the DNA is TGCGCCAGCAGTCAACAGGGGGTCAATGAAAAACTGTTTTTT. Its protein product is CASSQQGVNEKLFF.

V gene TRBV2 combines with J gene TRBJ2-7, with TRBD1 as a possible D gene (5 bases). The CDR3 extends over 14 amino acids. The V gene lost 7 bases and the J gene lost 0 bases, with 13 bases spanning the gap. The germline V gene encodes CDR1 SNHLY and CDR2 FYNNEI. This CDR3 is CASTRDSSSYEQYF. The CDR3 DNA sequence: TGTGCCAGCACAAGAGACAGTAGCTCCTACGAGCAGTACTTC.

This clone was counted only a few times. This chain joins TRBV27 and TRBJ2-7; D might be TRBD2 (6 bases). CDR1 and CDR2 (germline): MNHEY, SMNVEV (reference sequence). CDR3 length: 13 residues. V lost 8 bases, J lost 0 bases, and 11 bases lay in between. CDR3 residues: CASWGVGSYEQYF. The CDR3 coding sequence is TGTGCCAGCTGGGGGGTGGGCTCCTACGAGCAGTACTTC.

The V and J genes are TRBV6-6 and TRBJ2-2; 8 positions match TRBD2. The ends lost 5 bases at V and 4 bases at J; junction bases unmatched: 9. CDR1 is MNHNY and CDR2 is SVGAGI in the germline V gene (reference sequence). The CDR3 extends over 16 amino acids. CDR3 loop: CASSRRGLAPTGELFF. CDR3 nucleotide sequence: TGTGCCAGCAGTCGACGAGGACTAGCCCCCACCGGGGAGCTGTTTTTT.